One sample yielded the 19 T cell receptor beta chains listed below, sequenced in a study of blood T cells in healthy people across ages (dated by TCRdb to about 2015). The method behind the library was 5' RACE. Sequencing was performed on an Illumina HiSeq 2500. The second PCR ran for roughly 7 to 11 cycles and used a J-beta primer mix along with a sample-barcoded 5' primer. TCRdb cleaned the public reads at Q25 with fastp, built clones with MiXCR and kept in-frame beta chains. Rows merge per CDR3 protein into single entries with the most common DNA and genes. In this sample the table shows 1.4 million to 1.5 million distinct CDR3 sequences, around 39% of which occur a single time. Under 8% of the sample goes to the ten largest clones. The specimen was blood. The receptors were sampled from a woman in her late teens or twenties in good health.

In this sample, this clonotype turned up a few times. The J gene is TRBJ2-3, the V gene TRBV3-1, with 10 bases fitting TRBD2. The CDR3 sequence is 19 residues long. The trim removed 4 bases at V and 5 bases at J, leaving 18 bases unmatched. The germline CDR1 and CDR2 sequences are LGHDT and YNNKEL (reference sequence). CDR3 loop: CASSPLRLAGARGGDTQYF. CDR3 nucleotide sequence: TGTGCCAGCAGCCCCCTTCGGCTAGCGGGAGCCCGGGGTGGAGATACGCAGTATTTT.

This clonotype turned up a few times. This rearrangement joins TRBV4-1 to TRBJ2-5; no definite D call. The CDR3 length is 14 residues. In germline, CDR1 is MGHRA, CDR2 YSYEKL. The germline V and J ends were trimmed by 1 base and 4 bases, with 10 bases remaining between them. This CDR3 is CASSQVGLGETQYF. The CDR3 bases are TGCGCCAGCAGCCAAGTGGGGTTGGGAGAGACCCAGTACTTC.

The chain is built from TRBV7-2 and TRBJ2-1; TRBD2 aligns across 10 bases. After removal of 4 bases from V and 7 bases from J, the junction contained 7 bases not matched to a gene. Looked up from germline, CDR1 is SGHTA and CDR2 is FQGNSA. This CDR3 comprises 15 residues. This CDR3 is CASSSNLGLANEQFF. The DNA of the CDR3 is TGTGCCAGCAGCTCGAACCTGGGACTAGCGAATGAGCAGTTCTTC. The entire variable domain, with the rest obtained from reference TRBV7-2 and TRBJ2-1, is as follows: GAGVSQSPSNKVTEKGKDVELRCDPISGHTALYWYRQSLGQGLEFLIYFQGNSAPDKSGLPSDRFSAERTGGSVSTLTIQRTQQEDSAVYLCASSSNLGLANEQFFGPGTRLTVL.

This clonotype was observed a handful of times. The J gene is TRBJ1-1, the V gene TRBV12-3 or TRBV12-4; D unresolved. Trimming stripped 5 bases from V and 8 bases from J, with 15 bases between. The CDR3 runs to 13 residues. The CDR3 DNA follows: TGTGCCAGCAGTGTCCGGGCGTCCGGGGAAGCTTTCTTT. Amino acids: CASSVRASGEAFF.

CDR3 residues: CATSDPPTERQYF. CDR3 nucleotides: TGTGCCACCAGTGATCCCCCCACCGAGCGGCAGTACTTC. The rearrangement joins TRBV24-1 to TRBJ2-7; D call uncertain. The germline gives CDR1 KGHDR, CDR2 SFDVKD. The CDR3 length is 13 residues. The V and J ends lost 3 bases and 9 bases respectively, with 14 bases between them.

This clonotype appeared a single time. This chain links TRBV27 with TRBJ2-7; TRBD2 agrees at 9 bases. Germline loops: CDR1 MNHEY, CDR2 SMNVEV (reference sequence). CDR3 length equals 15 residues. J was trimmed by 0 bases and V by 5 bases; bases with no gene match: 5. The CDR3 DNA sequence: TGTGCCAGCAGTGTGACTAGCGGTATCTCCTACGAGCAGTACTTC. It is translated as CASSVTSGISYEQYF.

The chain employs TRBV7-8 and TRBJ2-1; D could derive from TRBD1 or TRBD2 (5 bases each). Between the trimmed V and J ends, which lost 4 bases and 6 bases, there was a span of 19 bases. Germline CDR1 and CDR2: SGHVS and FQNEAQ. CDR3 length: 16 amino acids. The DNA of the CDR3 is TGTGCCAGCAGCTCATGGGACCGGGCTTACGGCAATGAGCAGTTCTTC. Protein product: CASSSWDRAYGNEQFF.

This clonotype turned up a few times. The CDR3 is CASSLAMAGSSYNSPLHF. As DNA, the CDR3 is TGTGCCAGCAGCTTAGCCATGGCGGGGAGCTCCTATAATTCACCCCTCCACTTT. This rearrangement joins TRBV7-2 to TRBJ1-6, with unresolved D. Germline V gene lookup returns CDR1 SGHTA and CDR2 FQGNSA. The CDR3 extends over 18 amino acids. The V end was cut by 0 bases, the J end by 0 bases, with 12 bases between.

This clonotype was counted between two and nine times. CDR3: CASSYSKGPRYEQYF. In nucleotides, the CDR3 is TGTGCCAGCAGTTACTCGAAGGGCCCTCGCTACGAGCAGTACTTC. The chain recombines TRBV6-5 with TRBJ2-4; D is unclear. The J call may be in error: the DNA end matches TRBJ2-7 better. Looked up from germline, CDR1 is MNHEY and CDR2 is SVGAGI. The CDR3 extends over 15 amino acids.

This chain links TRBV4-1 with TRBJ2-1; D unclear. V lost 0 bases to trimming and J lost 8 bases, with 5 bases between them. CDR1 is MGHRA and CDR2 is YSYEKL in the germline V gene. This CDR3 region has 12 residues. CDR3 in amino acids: CASSQDWDEQFF. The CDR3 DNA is TGCGCCAGCAGCCAAGACTGGGATGAGCAGTTCTTC.

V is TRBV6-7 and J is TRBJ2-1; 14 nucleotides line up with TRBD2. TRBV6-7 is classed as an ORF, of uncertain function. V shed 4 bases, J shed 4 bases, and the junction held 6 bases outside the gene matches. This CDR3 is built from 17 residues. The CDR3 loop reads CASSCKGLAGVYNEQFF. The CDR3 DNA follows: TGTGCCAGCAGTTGCAAGGGACTAGCGGGAGTTTACAATGAGCAGTTCTTC.

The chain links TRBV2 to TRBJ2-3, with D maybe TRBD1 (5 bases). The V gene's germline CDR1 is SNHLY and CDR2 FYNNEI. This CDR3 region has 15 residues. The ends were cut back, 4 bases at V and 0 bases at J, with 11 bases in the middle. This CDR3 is CASSAGRASTDTQYF. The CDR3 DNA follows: TGTGCCAGCAGTGCGGGCAGGGCTAGCACAGATACGCAGTATTTT.

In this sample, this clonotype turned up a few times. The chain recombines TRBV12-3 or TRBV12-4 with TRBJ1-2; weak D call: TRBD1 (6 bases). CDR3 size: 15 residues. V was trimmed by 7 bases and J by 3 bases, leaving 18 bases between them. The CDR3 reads CASTPFGGPDYGYTF. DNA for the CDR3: TGTGCCAGCACCCCCTTTGGGGGGCCGGACTATGGCTACACCTTC.

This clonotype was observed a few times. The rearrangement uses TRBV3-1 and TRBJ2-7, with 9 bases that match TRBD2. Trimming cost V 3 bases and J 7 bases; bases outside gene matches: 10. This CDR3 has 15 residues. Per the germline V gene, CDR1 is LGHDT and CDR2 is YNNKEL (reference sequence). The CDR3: CASSHGLATFREQYF. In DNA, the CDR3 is TGTGCCAGCAGCCACGGACTAGCGACCTTTAGGGAGCAGTACTTC.

DNA of the CDR3: TGTGCCATCGCCACCGGGACAGAAGCTTTCTTT. As protein: CAIATGTEAFF. The V gene is TRBV10-3, the J gene TRBJ1-1; tentative D call: TRBD1 (6 bases). Germline V CDR1 and CDR2: ENHRY, SYGVKD. V was clipped by 8 bases and J by 8 bases, with 12 bases between them. The CDR3 has 11 residues.

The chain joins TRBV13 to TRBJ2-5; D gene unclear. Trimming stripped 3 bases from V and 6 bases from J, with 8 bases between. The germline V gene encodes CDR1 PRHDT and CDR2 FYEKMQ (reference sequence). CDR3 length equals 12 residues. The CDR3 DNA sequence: TGTGCCAGCAGCTTGACGGCGAAGACCCAGTACTTC. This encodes CASSLTAKTQYF.

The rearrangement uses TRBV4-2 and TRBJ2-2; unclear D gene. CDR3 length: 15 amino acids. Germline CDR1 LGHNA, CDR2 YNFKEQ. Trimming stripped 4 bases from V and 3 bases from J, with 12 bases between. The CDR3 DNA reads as TGTGCCAGCAGCCCCCGGTCCCGGGACACCGGGGAGCTGTTTTTT. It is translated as CASSPRSRDTGELFF.

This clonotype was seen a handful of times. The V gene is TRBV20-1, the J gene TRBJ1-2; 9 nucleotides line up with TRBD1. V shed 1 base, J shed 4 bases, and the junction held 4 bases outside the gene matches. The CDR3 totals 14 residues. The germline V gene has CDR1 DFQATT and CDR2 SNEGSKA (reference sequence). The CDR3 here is CSARVPTGGYGYTF. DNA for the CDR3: TGCAGTGCTAGAGTCCCGACAGGGGGCTATGGCTACACCTTC.

This chain's CDR3 is CASSSQATSSETQYF. The CDR3 DNA follows: TGTGCCAGCAGCTCCCAGGCGACTAGCAGCGAGACCCAGTACTTC. The chain combines TRBV7-2 with TRBJ2-5; 7 nucleotides line up with TRBD2. CDR3 length: 15 residues. Germline V gene lookup returns CDR1 SGHTA and CDR2 FQGNSA. V gave up 4 bases and J gave up 5 bases; unmatched junction bases: 10.